This entry lists 31 T cell receptor beta chains sequenced from one sample in a study of PD-1 blockade in classical Hodgkin lymphoma. Autologous stem cell transplantation was followed by relapse in every patient, and brentuximab vedotin exposure varied. Method: immunoSEQ multiplex PCR; TCRdb's copy keeps in-frame clones and lacks some. The data contain approximately 89,000 clones, over 70% of them seen just once; the ten biggest clones take up 9% to 15%. Material: peripheral blood mononuclear cells (PBMCs), obtained at baseline. All receptors derive from a human donor with classical Hodgkin lymphoma.

The count of this clone is one. The chain combines TRBV19 with TRBJ1-2, with 9 bases lining up with TRBD1. The CDR3 is made up of 16 amino acids. After removal of 5 bases from V and 1 base from J, the junction contained 8 bases not matched to a gene. Germline V lookup: CDR1 LNHDA, CDR2 SQIVND (reference sequence). CDR3 amino acids: CASSATGTGINYGYTF. Written as DNA, the CDR3 is TGTGCCAGTAGTGCCACCGGGACAGGGATTAACTATGGCTACACCTTC.

This clone has only one observation. The gene calls are TRBV7-2 and TRBJ1-2; tentative D call: TRBD1 (5 bases). Germline V gene sequence: CDR1 SGHTA, CDR2 FQGNSA. V was trimmed by 5 bases and J by 4 bases, leaving 23 bases between them. The CDR3 consists of 17 residues. CDR3 sequence: CASSPRGGSLRLYGYTF. In DNA, the CDR3 is TGTGCCAGCAGCCCCCGTGGGGGGAGCCTACGCCTCTATGGCTACACCTTC. The variable domain in full, completed from reference TRBV7-2 and TRBJ1-2, reads GAGVSQSPSNKVTEKGKDVELRCDPISGHTALYWYRQSLGQGLEFLIYFQGNSAPDKSGLPSDRFSAERTGGSVSTLTIQRTQQEDSAVYLCASSPRGGSLRLYGYTFGSGTRLTVV.

V and J are TRBV18 and TRBJ2-3; 15 nucleotides match TRBD2. Germline V gene data show CDR1 as KGHSH and CDR2 as LQKENI. CDR3 length: 16 amino acids. The V and J ends lost 2 bases and 10 bases, in that order; junction bases with no gene match: 7. In nucleotides, the CDR3 is TGTGCCAGCTCACCAGGGGGGACTAGCGGGAGGATGGCGCAGTATTTT. It yields the protein CASSPGGTSGRMAQYF.

The rearrangement joins TRBV2 to TRBJ1-5; D is undetermined. V was pared by 1 base and J by 5 bases, with 9 bases between. Per germline, CDR1 SNHLY and CDR2 FYNNEI. The CDR3 loop spans 14 amino acids. The CDR3 sequence is CASSEVLGDQPQHF. CDR3 DNA: TGTGCCAGCAGTGAAGTCTTGGGTGATCAGCCCCAGCATTTT.

The rearrangement uses TRBV14 and TRBJ1-1; no clear D. This CDR3 is 15 amino acids long. V lost 1 base, J lost 4 bases, and 13 bases lay in between. Per germline, CDR1 SGHDN and CDR2 FVKESK. CDR3 loop: CASSQVRNTRTEAFF. For the CDR3, the DNA is TGTGCCAGCAGCCAAGTTCGGAACACCCGCACTGAAGCTTTCTTT. Full variable domain (remainder filled in from reference TRBV14 and TRBJ1-1): EAGVTQFPSHSVIEKGQTVTLRCDPISGHDNLYWYRRVMGKEIKFLLHFVKESKQDESGMPNNRFLAERTGGTYSTLKVQPAELEDSGVYFCASSQVRNTRTEAFFGQGTRLTVV.

The V call is TRBV2, the J call TRBJ1-4; a weak D match, TRBD1 (5 bases). The V end lost 3 bases, the J end lost 10 bases, and 12 bases lay between the germline ends. Per the germline V gene, CDR1 is SNHLY and CDR2 is FYNNEI. The CDR3 sequence is 13 residues long. The DNA for the CDR3 is TGTGCCAGCAGTGAGTCCCCGGGGGGAAAACTGTTTTTT. Translating gives CASSESPGGKLFF.

The chain combines TRBV6-6 with TRBJ2-7, with a tentative D call TRBD2 (6 bases). Trimming pared 5 bases from V and 3 bases from J, leaving 14 bases between. Germline V gene data show CDR1 as MNHNY and CDR2 as SVGAGI (reference sequence). This CDR3 is 14 amino acids long. The CDR3 region is CASSTEGPGYEQYF. DNA of the CDR3: TGTGCCAGCAGTACGGAGGGGCCCGGCTACGAGCAGTACTTC.

The gene calls are TRBV2 and TRBJ1-5; D is unclear. This CDR3 comprises 11 residues. Germline V gene lookup returns CDR1 SNHLY and CDR2 FYNNEI. V dropped 6 bases and J dropped 5 bases, with 5 bases sitting between them. CDR3 sequence reads: CASRRDQPQHF. As DNA, the CDR3 is TGTGCCAGCAGGCGGGATCAGCCCCAGCATTTT.

The chain is built from TRBV7-9 and TRBJ1-2; D is unclear. The ends were cut back, 5 bases at V and 3 bases at J, with 13 bases in the middle. This CDR3 region has 14 residues. CDR1 and CDR2 from the germline V gene are SEHNR and FQNEAQ (reference sequence). The chain's CDR3 is CASSPRSRYYGYTF. CDR3 bases: TGTGCCAGCAGCCCCAGAAGCCGGTACTATGGCTACACCTTC.

In this sample, this clone turned up a few times. This chain links TRBV5-4 with TRBJ1-2, with a tentative D call TRBD1 (5 bases). Trimming removed 5 bases at V and 4 bases at J, with 9 bases between. CDR3 length: 12 residues. Germline lookup yields CDR1 SGHNT and CDR2 YYREEE (reference sequence). CDR3 nucleotides: TGTGCCAGCAGACTGGGGACCTATGGCTACACCTTC. This gives the protein CASRLGTYGYTF.

The chain has TRBV5-4 and TRBJ2-7; TRBD1 agrees at 7 bases. Germline-derived CDR1 and CDR2 are SGHNT and YYREEE (reference sequence). V shed 9 bases and J 3 bases; nucleotides not matched to a gene: 18. The CDR3 is 16 amino acids. The CDR3 is CAITTRQGRGGYEQYF. For the CDR3, the DNA is TGTGCCATAACCACGAGACAGGGAAGGGGCGGCTACGAGCAGTACTTC.

The chain combines TRBV5-4 with TRBJ2-3, with TRBD1 identical over 8 bases. The CDR3 runs 18 residues. After removal of 5 bases from V and 0 bases from J, the junction contained 14 bases not matched to a gene. Germline CDR1 and CDR2: SGHNT and YYREEE (reference sequence). CDR3 protein: CASSRPGQASGSTDTQYF. The CDR3 DNA reads as TGTGCCAGCAGTAGGCCGGGACAGGCCTCCGGGAGCACAGATACGCAGTATTTT.

This chain uses TRBV6-6 with TRBJ2-5; 7 nucleotides match TRBD2. The CDR3 totals 15 residues. J was trimmed by 1 base and V by 2 bases; bases with no gene match: 4. The germline V gene has CDR1 MNHNY and CDR2 SVGAGI (reference sequence). CDR3 amino acids: CASSYIAGAQETQYF. CDR3 coding DNA: TGTGCCAGCAGTTACATCGCGGGAGCCCAAGAGACCCAGTACTTC.

This clone was observed a few times. In the same sample, other DNA sequences code for this CDR3. The rearrangement uses TRBV7-2 and TRBJ2-7; 9 nucleotides match TRBD2. Germline V gene sequence: CDR1 SGHTA, CDR2 FQGNSA. The CDR3 length is 13 residues. Trimming at V came to 2 bases and at J to 4 bases, leaving 0 bases not matched to a gene. CDR3: CASSLTSGYEQYF. The CDR3 region has the DNA TGTGCCAGCAGCTTAACTAGCGGGTACGAGCAGTACTTC.

The V call is TRBV5-1, the J call TRBJ1-1; 7 positions match TRBD1. The CDR3 has 12 amino acids. J lost 4 bases, V lost 7 bases, and 4 bases had no gene match. Germline values: CDR1 SGHRS, CDR2 YFSETQ. In nucleotides, the CDR3 is TGCGCCAGCGCAGGGGGAGGCACTGAAGCTTTCTTT. Residues: CASAGGGTEAFF.

The V gene is TRBV5-6, the J gene TRBJ1-1; no clear D. Germline-derived CDR1 and CDR2 are SGHDT and YYEEEE. The CDR3 sequence is 14 residues long. V gave up 2 bases and J gave up 3 bases, with 11 bases separating them. CDR3 protein: CASSFWEDYTEAFF. DNA of the CDR3: TGTGCCAGCAGCTTCTGGGAGGACTACACTGAAGCTTTCTTT. Complete variable domain (other parts from reference TRBV5-6 and TRBJ1-1): DAGVTQSPTHLIKTRGQQVTLRCSPKSGHDTVSWYQQALGQGPQFIFQYYEEEERQRGNFPDRFSGHQFPNYSSELNVNALLLGDSALYLCASSFWEDYTEAFFGQGTRLTVV.

The gene calls are TRBV6-6 and TRBJ2-1, with D possibly matching TRBD2 (6 bases). Looked up from germline, CDR1 is MNHNY and CDR2 is SVGAGI (reference sequence). The V end was cut by 6 bases, the J end by 7 bases, with 22 bases between. The CDR3 loop spans 16 amino acids. This CDR3 is CASRPHDTSAGNEQFF. The CDR3 DNA sequence: TGTGCCAGCAGACCCCATGACACATCGGCGGGGAATGAGCAGTTCTTC.

The chain joins TRBV7-2 to TRBJ2-7, with a possible D match to TRBD2 (7 bases). There are 16 residues in the CDR3. Germline lookup yields CDR1 SGHTA and CDR2 FQGNSA. Between the trimmed V and J ends, which lost 1 base and 2 bases, there was a span of 15 bases. CDR3 in DNA: TGTGCCAGCAGCTTAGGGGGGGCGGGAGTGGCCTACGAGCAGTACTTC. This sequence encodes CASSLGGAGVAYEQYF.

This clone was seen a single time. The chain links TRBV14 to TRBJ2-7; D uncertain. The V gene's germline CDR1 is SGHDN and CDR2 FVKESK. Deletions cut 0 bases from V and 12 bases from J, with 21 bases between. CDR3 length: 15 amino acids. DNA of the CDR3: TGTGCCAGCAGCCAAGATGCTGGCCCTGCCTCCGGACGGTACTTC. Translation gives CASSQDAGPASGRYF.

The chain recombines TRBV6-5 with TRBJ2-1, with 11 bases identical to TRBD2. V lost 7 bases to trimming and J lost 1 base; unmatched junction nucleotides: 3. Germline CDR1 MNHEY, CDR2 SVGAGI. The CDR3 has 15 residues. The DNA of the CDR3 is TGTGCCAGCACCGTAGCGGGAGGGTCCTACAATGAGCAGTTCTTC. Translating gives CASTVAGGSYNEQFF.

The chain has TRBV11-2 and TRBJ2-3; 8 bases fit TRBD2. The V gene end was trimmed by 1 base and the J gene end by 5 bases; junction bases not matched to a gene: 8. CDR1 and CDR2 from the germline V gene are SGHAT and FQNNGV. The CDR3 extends over 16 amino acids. The CDR3 DNA follows: TGTGCCAGCAGCTTAGTGTCTGCGGGAGGCAAAGATACGCAGTATTTT. Its translation: CASSLVSAGGKDTQYF.

This clone appeared a few times. This chain links TRBV19 with TRBJ1-1; D not certain. The germline V gene has CDR1 LNHDA and CDR2 SQIVND (reference sequence). The CDR3 is 13 residues long. The V end was cut by 9 bases, the J end by 1 base, with 12 bases between. The CDR3 loop is CASGQFPNTEAFF. The CDR3 DNA follows: TGTGCCAGCGGGCAGTTTCCGAACACTGAAGCTTTCTTT.

V usage is TRBV5-8 and J usage is TRBJ1-5, with D maybe TRBD1 (6 bases). This CDR3 spans 15 amino acids. V was pared by 4 bases and J by 7 bases, with 18 bases between. Germline CDR1 reads SGHTS; CDR2 reads YDEGEE. CDR3 coding DNA: TGTGCCAGCAGCGCCCCACAGGGTTGGGACCAGCCCCAGCATTTT. Its translation is CASSAPQGWDQPQHF.

The rearrangement uses TRBV7-2 and TRBJ2-7; possibly TRBD1 for D (6 bases). CDR3 size: 14 residues. Germline CDR1 is SGHTA and CDR2 is FQGNSA. V lost 3 bases and J lost 4, with 13 bases in between. CDR3: CASSFGRRGYEQYF. DNA for the CDR3: TGTGCCAGCAGCTTTGGTAGAAGGGGGTACGAGCAGTACTTC.

This clone was recorded a few times. V is TRBV5-5 and J is TRBJ2-7; 9 bases map to TRBD2. The ends lost 5 bases at V and 4 bases at J; junction bases unmatched: 10. The CDR3 covers 15 residues. Germline values: CDR1 SGHKS, CDR2 YYEKEE (reference sequence). The CDR3 reads CASSRTGTSRYEQYF. Written as DNA, the CDR3 is TGTGCCAGCAGTAGAACCGGGACTAGCAGATACGAGCAGTACTTC. Supplemented by reference TRBV5-5 and TRBJ2-7, the full variable domain reads DAGVTQSPTHLIKTRGQQVTLRCSPISGHKSVSWYQQVLGQGPQFIFQYYEKEERGRGNFPDRFSARQFPNYSSELNVNALLLGDSALYLCASSRTGTSRYEQYFGPGTRLTVT.

The rearrangement joins TRBV19 to TRBJ2-5; no definite D call. Matching the DNA end better, TRBJ2-7 makes the J call doubtful. CDR1 and CDR2 from the germline V gene are LNHDA and SQIVND (reference sequence). There are 13 residues in the CDR3. This chain's CDR3 is CASPPRSAYEQYF. CDR3 in DNA: TGTGCCAGTCCTCCCAGGTCCGCCTACGAGCAGTACTTC.

The V call is TRBV7-9, the J call TRBJ2-2; no clear D. Germline values: CDR1 SEHNR, CDR2 FQNEAQ (reference sequence). Trimming removed 1 base from V and 4 bases from J, with 4 bases in between. The CDR3 covers 13 residues. As DNA, the CDR3 is TGTGCCAGCAGCTTAGACCTCACCGGGGAGCTGTTTTTT. Translation gives CASSLDLTGELFF.

The chain carries TRBV28 and TRBJ1-5; D uncertain. Deletions cut 6 bases from V and 6 bases from J, with 21 bases between. The germline V gene has CDR1 MDHEN and CDR2 SYDVKM. CDR3 length: 16 amino acids. The CDR3 sequence: CASSPLSGALAQPQHF. DNA for the CDR3: TGTGCCAGCAGCCCCCTTTCGGGCGCCCTCGCTCAGCCCCAGCATTTT.

The chain uses TRBV14 and TRBJ2-1, with D perhaps matching TRBD2 (5 bases). Germline loops: CDR1 SGHDN, CDR2 FVKESK. The CDR3 covers 13 residues. The V and J ends lost 4 bases and 14 bases respectively, with 18 bases between them. CDR3 sequence reads: CASSPTRIGLEFF. DNA for the CDR3: TGTGCCAGCAGCCCTACTAGAATAGGTTTGGAGTTCTTC.

The rearrangement uses TRBV18 and TRBJ1-2; D is unclear. Trimming left V 2 bases short and J 4 bases short, with 8 bases between. Looked up from germline, CDR1 is KGHSH and CDR2 is LQKENI. This CDR3 region has 13 residues. The CDR3 DNA is TGTGCCAGCTCACCAGGGGTGGTCTATGGCTACACCTTC. The encoded protein is CASSPGVVYGYTF.

This clone was seen only once. The J gene is TRBJ2-3, the V gene TRBV19, with a possible D match to TRBD1 (5 bases). Between the trimmed V and J ends, which lost 0 bases and 7 bases, there was a span of 26 bases. Germline values: CDR1 LNHDA, CDR2 SQIVND (reference sequence). This CDR3 region has 19 residues. CDR3 coding DNA: TGTGCCAGTAGTATAGATGCCCGCGGAGAAGGGGTCTTCACTAATACGCAGTATTTT. Translated, it gives CASSIDARGEGVFTNTQYF.